This T cell receptor beta chain was profiled in a study of T cells expressing NK-cell markers. As for the study in general: Among eight sequenced donors, seven carried HCMV seropositivity while one was seronegative.

Study-level findings and limits: Of CD8+ T cells, about 1.0-7.5% belonged to dominant NKG2C+ clonotypes in roughly 6 donors.

The CDR3 totals 13 residues. Germline V lookup: CDR1 SEHNR, CDR2 FQNEAQ (reference sequence). Beta-chain TCR cDNA was generated via 5'RACE template switching with UMIs. From its re-call of the 5' RACE reads, TCRdb lists each CDR3 protein once, without DNA. This sample contains over 350,000 distinct CDR3 sequences. In regard to this clonotype: Its antigen is not known.

Sequencing input: blood T cells: a sorted CD56 or NKG2C T cell subset, CD4+ or CD8+ T cells, or bulk PBMC T cells (not recorded which). This clonotype originated in a woman aged 45-59 years in good health. This chain connects TRBV7-9 to TRBJ2-5. CDR3 residues: CASSIQGEETQYF.